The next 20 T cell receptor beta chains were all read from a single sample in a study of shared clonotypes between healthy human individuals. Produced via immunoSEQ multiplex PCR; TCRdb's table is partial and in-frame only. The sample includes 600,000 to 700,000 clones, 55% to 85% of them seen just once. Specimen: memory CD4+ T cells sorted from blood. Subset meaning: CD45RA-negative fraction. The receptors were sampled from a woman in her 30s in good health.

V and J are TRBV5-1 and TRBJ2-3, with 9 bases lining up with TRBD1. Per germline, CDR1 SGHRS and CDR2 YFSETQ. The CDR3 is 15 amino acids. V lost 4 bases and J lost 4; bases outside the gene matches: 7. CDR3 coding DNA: TGCGCCAGCAGCCCCGGGACAGGGAATCCAGATACGCAGTATTTT. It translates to CASSPGTGNPDTQYF. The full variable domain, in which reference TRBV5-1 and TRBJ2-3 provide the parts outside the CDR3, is KAGVTQTPRYLIKTRGQQVTLSCSPISGHRSVSWYQQTPGQGLQFLFEYFSETQRNKGNFPGRFSGRQFSNSRSEMNVSTLELGDSALYLCASSPGTGNPDTQYFGPGTRLTVL.

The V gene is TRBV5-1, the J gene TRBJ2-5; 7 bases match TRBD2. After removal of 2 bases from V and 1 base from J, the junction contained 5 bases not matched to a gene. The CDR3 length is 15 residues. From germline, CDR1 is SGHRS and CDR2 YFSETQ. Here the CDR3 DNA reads TGCGCCAGCAGCTTTGCGGGAGCGAGCCAAGAGACCCAGTACTTC. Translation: CASSFAGASQETQYF.

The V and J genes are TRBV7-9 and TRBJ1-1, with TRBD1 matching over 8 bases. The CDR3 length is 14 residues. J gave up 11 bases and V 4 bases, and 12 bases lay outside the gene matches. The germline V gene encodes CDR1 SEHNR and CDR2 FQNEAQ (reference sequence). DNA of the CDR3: TGTGCCAGCAGCTCCGGACAGGGCACGACTAGTGCTTTCTTT. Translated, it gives CASSSGQGTTSAFF.

CDR3: CASSVGVAGAETQYF. The CDR3 nucleotides read TGTGCCAGCAGCGTAGGGGTAGCGGGAGCGGAGACCCAGTACTTC. The rearrangement links TRBV9 to TRBJ2-5, with 9 bases aligning to TRBD2. There are 15 residues in the CDR3. Unmatched junction bases numbered 5, after V lost 0 bases and J lost 5 bases. The germline V gene encodes CDR1 SGDLS and CDR2 YYNGEE.

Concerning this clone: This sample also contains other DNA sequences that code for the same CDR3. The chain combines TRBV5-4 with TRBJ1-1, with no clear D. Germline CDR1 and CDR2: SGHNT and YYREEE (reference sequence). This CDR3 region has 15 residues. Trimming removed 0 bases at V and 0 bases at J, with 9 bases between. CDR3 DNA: TGTGCCAGCAGCTTGGGTGGAGATATGAACACTGAAGCTTTCTTT. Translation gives CASSLGGDMNTEAFF.

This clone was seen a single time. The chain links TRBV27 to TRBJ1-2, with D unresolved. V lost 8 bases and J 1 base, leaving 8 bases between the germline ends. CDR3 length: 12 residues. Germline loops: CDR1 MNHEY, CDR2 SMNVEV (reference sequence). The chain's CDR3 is CASRSLNYGYTF. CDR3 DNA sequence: TGTGCCAGCCGGTCGCTTAACTATGGCTACACCTTC.

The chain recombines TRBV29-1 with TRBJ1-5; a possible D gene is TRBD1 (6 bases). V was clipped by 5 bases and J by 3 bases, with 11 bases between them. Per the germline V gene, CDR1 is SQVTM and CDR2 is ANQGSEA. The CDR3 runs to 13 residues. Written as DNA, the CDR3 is TGCAGCGTTATGACAGGTCTCAATCAGCCCCAGCATTTT. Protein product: CSVMTGLNQPQHF. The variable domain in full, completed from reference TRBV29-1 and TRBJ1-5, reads SAVISQKPSRDICQRGTSLTIQCQVDSQVTMMFWYRQQPGQSLTLIATANQGSEATYESGFVIDKFPISRPNLTFSTLTVSNMSPEDSSIYLCSVMTGLNQPQHFGDGTRLSIL.

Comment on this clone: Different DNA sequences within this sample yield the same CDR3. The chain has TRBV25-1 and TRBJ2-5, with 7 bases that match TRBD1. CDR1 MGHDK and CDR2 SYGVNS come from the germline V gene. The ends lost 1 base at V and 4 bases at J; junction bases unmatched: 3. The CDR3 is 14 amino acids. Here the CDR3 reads CASSELRGLETQYF. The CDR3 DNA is TGTGCCAGCAGTGAATTGAGGGGGCTAGAGACCCAGTACTTC.

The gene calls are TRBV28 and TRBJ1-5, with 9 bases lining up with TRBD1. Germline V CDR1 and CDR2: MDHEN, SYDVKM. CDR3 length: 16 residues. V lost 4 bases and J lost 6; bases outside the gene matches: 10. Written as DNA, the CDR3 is TGTGCCAGCAGTTCACCGGGACAGGGAATGGTTCAGCCCCAGCATTTT. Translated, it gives CASSSPGQGMVQPQHF.

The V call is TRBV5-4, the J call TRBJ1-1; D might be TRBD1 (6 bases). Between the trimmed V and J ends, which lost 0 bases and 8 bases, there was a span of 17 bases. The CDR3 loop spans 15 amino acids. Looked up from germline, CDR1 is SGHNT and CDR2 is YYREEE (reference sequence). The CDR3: CASSLVTTGVREAFF. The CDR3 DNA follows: TGTGCCAGCAGCTTGGTCACGACAGGCGTTCGAGAAGCTTTCTTT.

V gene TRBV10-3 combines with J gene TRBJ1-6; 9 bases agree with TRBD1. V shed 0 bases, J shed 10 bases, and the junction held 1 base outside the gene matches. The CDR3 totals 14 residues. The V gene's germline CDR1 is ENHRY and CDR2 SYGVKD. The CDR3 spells CAISESTGGSPLHF. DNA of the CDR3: TGTGCCATCAGTGAGTCGACAGGGGGATCACCCCTCCACTTT.

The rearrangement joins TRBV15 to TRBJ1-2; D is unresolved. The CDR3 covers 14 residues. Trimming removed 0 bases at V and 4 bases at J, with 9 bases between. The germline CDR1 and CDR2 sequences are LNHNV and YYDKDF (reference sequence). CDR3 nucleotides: TGTGCCACCAGCAGAGATCGGGGTGCCTATGGCTACACCTTC. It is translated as CATSRDRGAYGYTF.

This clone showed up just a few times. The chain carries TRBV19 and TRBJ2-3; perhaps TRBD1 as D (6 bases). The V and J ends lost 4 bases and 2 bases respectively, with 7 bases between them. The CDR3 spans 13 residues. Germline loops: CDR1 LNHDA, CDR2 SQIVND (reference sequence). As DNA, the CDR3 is TGTGCCAGTAGTAACAGGGACACAGATACGCAGTATTTT. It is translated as CASSNRDTDTQYF.

CDR3 DNA: TGTGCCAGCACACTACGGGAGGGCACGTCTAACTATGGCTACACCTTC. Translated: CASTLREGTSNYGYTF. V gene TRBV28 combines with J gene TRBJ1-2; D gene ambiguous. CDR3 size: 16 residues. Germline CDR1 is MDHEN and CDR2 is SYDVKM. Trimming stripped 7 bases from V and 0 bases from J, with 18 bases between.

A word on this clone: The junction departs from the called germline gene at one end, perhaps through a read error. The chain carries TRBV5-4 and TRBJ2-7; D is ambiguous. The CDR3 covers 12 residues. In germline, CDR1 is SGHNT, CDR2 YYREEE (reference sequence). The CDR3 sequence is CASSLDSLVTEF. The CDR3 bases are TGTGCCAGCAGCTTGGATTCTCTGGTAACTGAATTC.

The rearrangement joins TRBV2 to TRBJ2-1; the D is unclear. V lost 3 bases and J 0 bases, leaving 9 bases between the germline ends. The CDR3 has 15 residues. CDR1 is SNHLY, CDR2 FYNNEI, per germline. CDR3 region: CASSDARSSYNEQFF. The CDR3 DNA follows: TGTGCCAGCAGTGACGCACGAAGCTCCTACAATGAGCAGTTCTTC.

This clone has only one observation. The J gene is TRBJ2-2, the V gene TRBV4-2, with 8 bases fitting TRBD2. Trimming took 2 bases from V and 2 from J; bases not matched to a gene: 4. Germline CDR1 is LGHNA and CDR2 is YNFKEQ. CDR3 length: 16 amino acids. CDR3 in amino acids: CASSQPGLANTGELFF. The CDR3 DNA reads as TGTGCCAGCAGCCAACCCGGACTAGCAAACACCGGGGAGCTGTTTTTT.

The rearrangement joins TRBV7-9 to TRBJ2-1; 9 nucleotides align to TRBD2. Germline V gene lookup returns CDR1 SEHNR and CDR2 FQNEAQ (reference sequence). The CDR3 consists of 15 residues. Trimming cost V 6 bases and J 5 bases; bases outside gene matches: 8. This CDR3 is CASRPLSGSDNEQFF. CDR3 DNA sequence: TGTGCCAGCAGACCGCTTAGCGGGAGCGACAATGAGCAGTTCTTC.

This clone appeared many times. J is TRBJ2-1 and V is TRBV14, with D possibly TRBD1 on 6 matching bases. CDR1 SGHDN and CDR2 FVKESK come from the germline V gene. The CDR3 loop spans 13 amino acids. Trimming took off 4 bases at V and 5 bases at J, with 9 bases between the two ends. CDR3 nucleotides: TGTGCCAGCAGCCTCCGGACAGACAATGAGCAGTTCTTC. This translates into CASSLRTDNEQFF.

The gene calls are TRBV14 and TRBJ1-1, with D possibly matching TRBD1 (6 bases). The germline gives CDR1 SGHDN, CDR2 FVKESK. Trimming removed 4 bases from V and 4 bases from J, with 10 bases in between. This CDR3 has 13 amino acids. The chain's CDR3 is CASSPLTGTEAFF. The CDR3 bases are TGTGCCAGCAGCCCCCTGACAGGCACTGAAGCTTTCTTT. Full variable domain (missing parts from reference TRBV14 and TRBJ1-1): EAGVTQFPSHSVIEKGQTVTLRCDPISGHDNLYWYRRVMGKEIKFLLHFVKESKQDESGMPNNRFLAERTGGTYSTLKVQPAELEDSGVYFCASSPLTGTEAFFGQGTRLTVV.